The following is a TCR beta chain sequence with its context. There are 14 residues in the CDR3. V was pared by 5 bases and J by 8 bases, with 2 bases of the junction left unmatched. Germline assignment: CDR1 SEHNR and CDR2 FQNEAQ (reference sequence). TCRdb recomputed calls from the 5' RACE reads with MiXCR, one row per CDR3 protein. The data show approximately 23,000 distinct CDR3 sequences, less than 40% seen once. The sequence was collected from a female donor with breast cancer. Sample: tumor-infiltrating naive CD4+ T cells sorted from the breast tumor. Subset given: naive CD4+ T cells, CD4+CD45RA+CD25-. V and J are TRBV7-9 and TRBJ2-1; 14 positions match TRBD2. The CDR3 protein is CASSAGLAGDEQFF. The CDR3 DNA is TGTGCCAGCAGCGCGGGACTAGCGGGGGATGAGCAGTTCTTC.